What follows is one T cell receptor (beta chain) and its context. Its antigen remains unidentified. Generated by immunoSEQ multiplex PCR, the TCRdb table keeps only in-frame clones and is missing some. The table shows about 46,000 clones, with around 80% occurring only once. Germline CDR1 MGHDK, CDR2 SYGVNS. The CDR3 is made up of 15 amino acids. V gave up 3 bases and J gave up 5 bases; unmatched junction bases: 5. This sample was included in a study of a mutant IDH1 vaccine in newly diagnosed glioma. Study information: Patients got radiotherapy, temozolomide, or both beforehand, and most got both. Study observations and caveats: Immune responses arising from the vaccine appeared in about 92% of patients.

Time point specified: baseline, week 1 (first vaccination visit). Treatment here: pre-vaccination baseline after standard-of-care therapy. The study enrolled donors with new WHO grade 3 or 4 IDH1-mutant, ATRX-lost astrocytomas. The V call is TRBV25-1, the J call TRBJ2-3; the match to TRBD1 covers 10 bases. The clonotype originates from a woman aged 40-49 years with glioma. This specimen consisted of PBMCs, obtained from a glioma patient treated with radiotherapy, temozolomide or both. This chain's CDR3 is CASSEWDRGRDTQYF. DNA of the CDR3: TGTGCCAGCAGTGAGTGGGACAGGGGACGAGATACGCAGTATTTT.